Below are 8 T cell receptor beta chains sequenced from a single sample in a study of blood T cell repertoires in COVID-19. Using immunoSEQ multiplex PCR, the repertoire was profiled, and TCRdb retains in-frame clones only, with some absent. The sample contains some 150,000 clones, about 80% of which appear only once. Sample: peripheral blood. Every receptor here comes from a man aged 70-80 years with acute or convalescent COVID-19.

The chain joins TRBV3-1 (or the pseudogene TRBV3-2) to TRBJ1-2, with 12 bases identical to TRBD1. The V segment lost 3 bases and the J segment 7 bases; nucleotides outside the gene matches: 6. The CDR3 is 15 residues long. Germline lookup yields CDR1 LGHDT and CDR2 YNNKEL (reference sequence). CDR3 sequence (DNA): TGTGCCAGCAGCCAGAGAGGGACAGGGGGCTTTGGCTACACCTTC. This translates into CASSQRGTGGFGYTF.

By share of the sample, this clone is medium-sized (0.01 to 0.1%). The rearrangement links TRBV6-6 to TRBJ2-1, with 11 bases that match TRBD1. The trim removed 10 bases at V and 7 bases at J, leaving 3 bases unmatched. CDR1 is MNHNY and CDR2 is SVGAGI in the germline V gene (reference sequence). This CDR3 has 12 amino acids. CDR3: CATGTGGNEQFF. In nucleotides, the CDR3 is TGTGCCACCGGGACAGGGGGAAATGAGCAGTTCTTC.

V and J are TRBV7-9 and TRBJ1-4; 8 positions match TRBD1. The junction had 13 bases not matched to a gene; V was cut back by 6 bases and J by 4 bases. CDR1 is SEHNR and CDR2 is FQNEAQ in the germline V gene (reference sequence). The CDR3 is 17 amino acids. This CDR3 is CASRRDRGTGSNEKLFF. In nucleotides, the CDR3 is TGTGCCAGCAGACGTGACAGGGGAACAGGCAGTAATGAAAAACTGTTTTTT.

This clone turned up a few times. The chain is built from TRBV7-3 and TRBJ2-1; a weak D match, TRBD2 (6 bases). V shed 5 bases and J shed 0 bases, with 11 bases lying between them. This CDR3 contains 15 residues. CDR1 and CDR2 from the germline V gene are SGHTA and FQGTGA. This CDR3 reads CASSALAASYNEQFF. In nucleotides, the CDR3 is TGTGCCAGCAGCGCCTTAGCGGCCTCCTACAATGAGCAGTTCTTC.

The J gene is TRBJ2-5, the V gene TRBV28, with D possibly TRBD2 on 6 matching bases. This CDR3 has 15 residues. Germline CDR1 and CDR2: MDHEN and SYDVKM. Between the trimmed V and J ends, which lost 5 bases and 4 bases, there was a span of 17 bases. DNA of the CDR3: TGTGCCAGCAGTCAAGTAACTAGCCCGCGAGAGACCCAGTACTTC. Its protein is CASSQVTSPRETQYF. The entire variable domain, with the rest obtained from reference TRBV28 and TRBJ2-5, is as follows: DVKVTQSSRYLVKRTGEKVFLECVQDMDHENMFWYRQDPGLGLRLIYFSYDVKMKEKGDIPEGYSVSREKKERFSLILESASTNQTSMYLCASSQVTSPRETQYFGPGTRLLVL.

In its sample, this clone was seen a few times. V is TRBV5-1 and J is TRBJ1-1; D is unclear. Germline CDR1 SGHRS, CDR2 YFSETQ. Trimming pared 2 bases from V and 1 base from J, leaving 6 bases between. The CDR3 runs 13 residues. CDR3: CASSFGRNTEAFF. DNA for the CDR3: TGCGCCAGCAGCTTTGGTAGGAACACTGAAGCTTTCTTT. Drawing the rest from reference TRBV5-1 and TRBJ1-1, the complete variable domain is KAGVTQTPRYLIKTRGQQVTLSCSPISGHRSVSWYQQTPGQGLQFLFEYFSETQRNKGNFPGRFSGRQFSNSRSEMNVSTLELGDSALYLCASSFGRNTEAFFGQGTRLTVV.

The chain couples TRBV2 to TRBJ2-5; 10 bases agree with TRBD1. V shed 10 bases and J 1 base; nucleotides not matched to a gene: 12. The CDR3 sequence is 16 residues long. CDR1 is SNHLY and CDR2 is FYNNEI in the germline V gene. The CDR3 DNA reads TGTGCCACCCGAAGGACAGGGGGAGGACTCCAAGAGACCCAGTACTTC. Its translation is CATRRTGGGLQETQYF.

The chain links TRBV3-1 (or the pseudogene TRBV3-2) to TRBJ2-2; TRBD2 matches 8 bases. Per the germline V gene, CDR1 is LGHDT and CDR2 is YNNKEL (reference sequence). CDR3 length: 16 amino acids. V was pared by 6 bases and J by 1 base, with 7 bases of the junction left unmatched. Here the CDR3 reads CASSQKAGVNTGELFF. In nucleotides, the CDR3 is TGTGCCAGCAGTCAAAAAGCGGGGGTGAACACCGGGGAGCTGTTTTTT.